The clone carrying this T cell receptor beta chain was detected many times. The germline CDR1 and CDR2 sequences are SGHRS and YFSETQ. V lost 2 bases and J lost 6; bases outside the gene matches: 5. This CDR3 has 15 amino acids. The source material, RNA transcripts, was used to amplify TCR beta CDR3 regions. HTBI primers drove first-round RT-PCR of the TCR CDR3. One entry per CDR3 protein results from TCRdb running MiXCR on the multiplex PCR reads. The sample contains around 350,000 distinct CDR3 sequences, approximately 14% of which appear only once. The data belong to a study of T cells in Graves' hyperthyroidism and ophthalmopathy.

Sequencing was performed on blood. This clonotype was obtained from a woman between 18 and 29 years old with Graves' hyperthyroidism that later progressed to Graves' ophthalmopathy. The rearrangement joins TRBV5-1 to TRBJ2-1; 10 bases match TRBD2. The CDR3 region is CASSLSSGRSNEQFF. The CDR3 DNA is TGCGCCAGCAGCTTATCTAGCGGGAGAAGCAATGAGCAGTTCTTC.